The present T cell receptor (beta chain) was sequenced within a study of cytomegalovirus exposure and HLA in healthy donors. Findings of the study overall: In an earlier analysis, about 87% or about 30%: the productive usage of most TCR beta V segments. The authors confirmed in vitro that a few CMV-associated chains were specific for CMV antigens. The classifier reportedly diagnosed cytomegalovirus status with high sensitivity and specificity.

Concerning this clone itself: Its antigen is unknown.

The PCR used 60 Vbeta and 13 Jbeta primers. Clones were sequenced by immunoSEQ multiplex PCR, and TCRdb holds only the in-frame ones, with some missing. The table records around 100,000 clones, nearly 75% of them present only once. The V gene lost 5 bases and the J gene lost 2 bases, with 7 bases spanning the gap. The CDR3 contains 12 residues. CDR1 SEHNR and CDR2 FQNEAQ come from the germline V gene (reference sequence). Material: PBMCs. The chain links TRBV7-9 to TRBJ2-7; D gene uncertain. The clonotype originates from a man in his thirties or forties in good health and CMV-seropositive. CDR3 coding DNA: TGTGCCAGCAGCGCAGACACCTACGAGCAGTACTTC. Amino acid sequence: CASSADTYEQYF.